This T cell receptor beta chain was sequenced in a study of T cell responses to AZD1222 COVID-19 vaccine. The germline CDR1 and CDR2 sequences are MNHEY and SMNVEV (reference sequence). CDR3 size: 14 residues. V was trimmed by 6 bases and J by 4 bases, leaving 13 bases between them. Profiled with immunoSEQ multiplex PCR; TCRdb holds only in-frame clones, not every one. This table holds about 140,000 clones, 80% to 95% found once. Sequenced material: peripheral blood, taken on day 0 of AZD1222 vaccination. The V and J genes are TRBV27 and TRBJ1-5; D may be TRBD1 (6 bases). The clonotype was recovered from an adult in good health. CDR3 sequence (DNA): TGTGCCAGCAGCCCTGGAGGGGGTAATCAGCCCCAGCATTTT. This translates into CASSPGGGNQPQHF.